The subject of this entry is one T cell receptor (beta chain). Its antigen is still unknown. The read stops 3 residues short of the end of the CDR3; the missing end is completed from the germline J gene. The CDR3 sequence is 13 residues long. The repertoire was sequenced with immunoSEQ multiplex PCR; TCRdb's copy has only in-frame clones and lacks some. This table lists approximately 23,000 clones. The sample is drawn from a study of T cells in women clearing cervical HPV infection. Study in general: With HLA typing for only a few women, HLA confounding remains possible.

HPV was found by MY09/MY11 PCR and dot-blot genotyping. Study-wide findings and caveats: Repertoire richness, not evenness, was significantly elevated in CIN3+ cases versus controls. Associations may precede or follow infection; HPV-specific or memory T cells were not isolated.

The TCR comes from a woman between 18 and 70 years old with a cervical HPV16 infection that either progressed to CIN3+ or cleared (not recorded which). The gene calls are TRBV5-7 and TRBJ1-2; the D gene is possibly TRBD1 (6 bases). TRBV5-7 qualifies as an ORF whose function is uncertain. The specimen sequenced was blood buffy coat. CDR3: CASSLDSMDGYTF. The part of the CDR3 DNA that was read is TGTGCCAGCAGTCTGGACAGTATGGACGGC.